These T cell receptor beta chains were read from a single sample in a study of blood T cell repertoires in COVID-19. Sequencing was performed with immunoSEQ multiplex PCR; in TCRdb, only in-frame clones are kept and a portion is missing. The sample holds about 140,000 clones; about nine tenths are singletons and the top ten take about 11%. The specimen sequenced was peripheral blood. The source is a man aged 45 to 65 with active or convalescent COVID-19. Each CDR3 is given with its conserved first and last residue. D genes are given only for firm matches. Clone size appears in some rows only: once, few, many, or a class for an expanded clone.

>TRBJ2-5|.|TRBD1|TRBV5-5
TGTGCCAGCAGGGTGGACAGGGCTGAGACCCAGTACTTC
CASRVDRAETQYF
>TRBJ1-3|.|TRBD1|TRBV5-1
TGCGCCAGCAGCAGGGGGACAGGGACTGGAAACACCATATATTTT
CASSRGTGTGNTIYF
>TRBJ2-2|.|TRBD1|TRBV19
TGTGCCAGTAGTCCCCGGGACAGGGGGACCGGGGAGCTGTTTTTT
CASSPRDRGTGELFF
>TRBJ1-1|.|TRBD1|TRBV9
TGTGCCAGCAGTCTCCAGGGGGCGGACACTGAAGCTTTCTTT
CASSLQGADTEAFF
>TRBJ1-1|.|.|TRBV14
TGTGCCAGCAGCCAGCCAAATCGGGGGATGACTGAAGCTTTCTTT
CASSQPNRGMTEAFF
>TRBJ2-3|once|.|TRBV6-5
TGTGCCAGTTCTAGTACACGAAGCACAGATACGCAGTATTTT
CASSSTRSTDTQYF
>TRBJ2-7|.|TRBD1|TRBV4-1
TGCGCCAGCAGCGCGCCGGGACAGGGAAGGTACGAGCAGTACTTC
CASSAPGQGRYEQYF
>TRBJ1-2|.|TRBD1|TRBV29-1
TGCAGCGTTGGGACAGGGAATGGCTACACCTTC
CSVGTGNGYTF
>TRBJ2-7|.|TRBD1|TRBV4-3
TGCGCCAGCAGCCAACAGAGGACAGGGAGCTACGAGCAGTACTTC
CASSQQRTGSYEQYF
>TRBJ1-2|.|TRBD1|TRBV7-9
TGTGCCAGCAGCTCCCGGGACAGTATGTATGGCTACACCTTC
CASSSRDSMYGYTF
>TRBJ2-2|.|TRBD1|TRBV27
TGTGCCAGCAGGGAAGGGACAGGGTGGGCCGGAGAACGGGAGCTGTTTTTT
CASREGTGWAGERELFF
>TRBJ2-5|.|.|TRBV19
TGTGCCAGTAGTGCATGGGGGGTTGGAGAGACCCAGTACTTC
CASSAWGVGETQYF
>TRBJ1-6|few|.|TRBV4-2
TGTGCCAGCTCCTGGAAGGGGGAAAATTCACCCCTCCACTTT
CASSWKGENSPLHF
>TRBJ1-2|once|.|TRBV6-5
TGTGCCAGCAGTCCGGACAGTCGAGGTCATGGCTACACCTTC
CASSPDSRGHGYTF
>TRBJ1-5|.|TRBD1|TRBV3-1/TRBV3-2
TGTGCCAGTCAGGGTCGGGACAGGGGGCATTTTCCCCTCAATCAGCCCCAGCATTTT
CASQGRDRGHFPLNQPQHF
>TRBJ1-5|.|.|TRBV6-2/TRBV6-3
TGTGCCAGCAGTTATCGGGGGAGCCCTAGCAATCAGCCCCAGCATTTT
CASSYRGSPSNQPQHF
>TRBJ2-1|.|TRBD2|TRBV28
TGTGCCATCAACCGAGCGGGGGCCTACAATGAGCAGTTCTTC
CAINRAGAYNEQFF
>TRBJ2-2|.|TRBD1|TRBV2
TGTGCCAGCAGAGGGACAGGGAGCACCGGGGAGCTGTTTTTT
CASRGTGSTGELFF
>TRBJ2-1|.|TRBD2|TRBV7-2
TGTGCCAGCAGTTCTAGCGGGCTTGGGGAGCAGTTCTTC
CASSSSGLGEQFF
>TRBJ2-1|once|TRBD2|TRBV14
TGTGCCAGCAGCCCAGCGGGAGCAAGCTACAATGAGCAGTTCTTC
CASSPAGASYNEQFF
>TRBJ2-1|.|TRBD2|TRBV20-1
TGCAGTGCCGAAGACCGGGAGGGCCGTTTCTTC
CSAEDREGRFF
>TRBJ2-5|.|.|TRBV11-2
TGTGCCAGCAGCTCACAGGATTTACTACAAGAGACCCAGTACTTC
CASSSQDLLQETQYF
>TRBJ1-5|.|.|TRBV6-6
TGTGCCAGCAGTTACTCGTCTAGGCAGCCCCAGCATTTT
CASSYSSRQPQHF
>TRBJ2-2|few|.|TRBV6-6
TGTGCCAGCAGTTATTCCCGGGGTCGGACCGGGGAGCTGTTTTTT
CASSYSRGRTGELFF
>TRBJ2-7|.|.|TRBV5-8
TGTGCCAGCAGCCGTTGGGGACGAACCCCGGGGGGCAACTACGAGCAGTACTTC
CASSRWGRTPGGNYEQYF
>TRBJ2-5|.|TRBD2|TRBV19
TGTGCCAGTAGTATAGGAGGAGCGGGAGGGCAAGAGACCCAGTACTTC
CASSIGGAGGQETQYF
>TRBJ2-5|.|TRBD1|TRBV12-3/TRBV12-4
TGTGCCAGCACCAGACAGGGGCGGGAGACCCAGTACTTC
CASTRQGRETQYF
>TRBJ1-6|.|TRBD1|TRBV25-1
TGTGCCAGCAGACAACAGGGGACGGGGACCTATAATTCACCCCTCCACTTT
CASRQQGTGTYNSPLHF
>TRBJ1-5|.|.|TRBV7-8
TGTGCCAGCAGCTTAAAGGGGAAAGGGGGCAATCAGCCCCAGCATTTT
CASSLKGKGGNQPQHF
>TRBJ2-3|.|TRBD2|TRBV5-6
TGTGCCAGCAGCTGGACTAGCGGGAGAGCCGGGGGGGACACAGATACGCAGTATTTT
CASSWTSGRAGGDTDTQYF
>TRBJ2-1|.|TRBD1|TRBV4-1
TGCGCCAGCAGCCAGGGTGACAGGGACGAGAATGAGCAGTTCTTC
CASSQGDRDENEQFF
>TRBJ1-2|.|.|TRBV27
TGTGCCAGCAGTTTACAGGCCCCATCCTCAGCCTTCTATGGCTACACCTTC
CASSLQAPSSAFYGYTF
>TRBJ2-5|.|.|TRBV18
TGTGCCAGCTCACGGACACCAAGCCAAGAGACCCAGTACTTC
CASSRTPSQETQYF
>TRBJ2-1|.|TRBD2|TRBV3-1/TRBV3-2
TGTGCCAGCAGCCTAACTCCGGGACTAGCGGGATGGAGCTCCTACAATGAGCAGTTCTTC
CASSLTPGLAGWSSYNEQFF
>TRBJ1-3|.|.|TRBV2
TGTGCCAGCAGAATAGGAAACACCATATATTTT
CASRIGNTIYF
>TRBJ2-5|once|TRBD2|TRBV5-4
TGTGCCAGCAGCCCGACTAGCGGGATGGAGACCCAGTACTTC
CASSPTSGMETQYF
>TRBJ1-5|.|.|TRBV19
TGTGCCAGTAGTACCCAGGGAATTCTGCCCCAGCATTTT
CASSTQGILPQHF
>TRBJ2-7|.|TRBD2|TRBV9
TGTGCCAGCAGCCCCGGCGGCGGACTAGTCGTTTACGAGCAGTACTTC
CASSPGGGLVVYEQYF
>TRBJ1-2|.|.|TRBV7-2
TGTGCCCGACAGACAGGAGGATATGGCTACACCTTC
CARQTGGYGYTF
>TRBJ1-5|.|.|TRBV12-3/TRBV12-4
TGTGCCAGCACCTCCAGGGAAGCCCAGCCCCAGCATTTT
CASTSREAQPQHF
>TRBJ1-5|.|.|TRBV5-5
TGTGCCAGCAGCTCGGGGTGGGGTGGCAATCAGCCCCAGCATTTT
CASSSGWGGNQPQHF